This TCR beta chain was retrieved from a study of T cells in Graves' hyperthyroidism and ophthalmopathy. About the research overall: Sampling of peripheral blood happened at initial diagnosis, prior to any treatment.

Amplification of TCR beta CDR3 regions was performed using RNA transcripts as template. In the first-round RT-PCR of the TCR CDR3, the HTBI primer set was used. TCRdb ran MiXCR on the multiplex PCR reads and lists one entry per CDR3 protein. Of hundreds of thousands of distinct CDR3 sequences listed, about 15% were seen once; the top ten hold 10% to 13%. This clonotype was counted many times. Absence of ophthalmopathy progression within 18 months defined stable Graves' hyperthyroidism. Uncontrolled infection, other autoimmune disease, pregnancy or lactation led to exclusion. This CDR3 has 12 amino acids. Germline V gene sequence: CDR1 LGHDT, CDR2 YNNKEL (reference sequence). V shed 8 bases and J 7 bases; nucleotides not matched to a gene: 7.

The source is a woman between 18 and 30 years old with Graves' hyperthyroidism. Source material: blood. V usage is TRBV3-1 and J usage is TRBJ1-1; 7 bases are a match to TRBD1. CDR3 sequence (DNA): TGTGCCAGCGAAGGCAGGGGGGTTGAAGCTTTCTTT. Translating it yields CASEGRGVEAFF.